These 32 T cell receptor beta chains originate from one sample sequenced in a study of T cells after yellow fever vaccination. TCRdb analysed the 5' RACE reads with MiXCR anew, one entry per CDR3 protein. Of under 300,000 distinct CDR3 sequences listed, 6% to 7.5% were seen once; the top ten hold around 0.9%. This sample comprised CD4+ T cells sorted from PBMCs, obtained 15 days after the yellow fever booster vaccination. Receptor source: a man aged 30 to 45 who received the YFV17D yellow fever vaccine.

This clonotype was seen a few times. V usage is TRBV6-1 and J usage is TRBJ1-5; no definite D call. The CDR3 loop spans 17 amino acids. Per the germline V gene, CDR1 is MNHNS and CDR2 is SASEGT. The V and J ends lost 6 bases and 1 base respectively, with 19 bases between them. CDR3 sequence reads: CASSPLRKVTSNQPQHF. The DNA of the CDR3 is TGTGCCAGCAGCCCCCTAAGAAAGGTTACAAGCAATCAGCCCCAGCATTTT.

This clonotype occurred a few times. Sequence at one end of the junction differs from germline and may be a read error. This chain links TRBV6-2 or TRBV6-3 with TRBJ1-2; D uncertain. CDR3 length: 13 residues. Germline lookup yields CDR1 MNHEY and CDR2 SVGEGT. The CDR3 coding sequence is TGTGCCAGCAATTACGCCGGACGGCCAGGCTACACCTTC. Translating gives CASNYAGRPGYTF.

The CDR3 DNA sequence: TGTGCCAGCAGGCCGGGACTAGCAGGAGATACGCAGTATTTT. Translation gives CASRPGLAGDTQYF. The rearrangement links TRBV12-3 or TRBV12-4 to TRBJ2-3; TRBD2 aligns across 9 bases. J was trimmed by 5 bases and V by 6 bases; bases with no gene match: 6. This CDR3 spans 14 amino acids.

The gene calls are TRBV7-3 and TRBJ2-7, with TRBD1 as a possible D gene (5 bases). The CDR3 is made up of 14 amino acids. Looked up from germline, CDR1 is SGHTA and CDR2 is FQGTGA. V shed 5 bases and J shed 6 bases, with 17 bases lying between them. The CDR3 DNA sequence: TGTGCCAGCAGCCCATCGAGTAAGCAGGGCGAGCAGTACTTC. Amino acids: CASSPSSKQGEQYF.

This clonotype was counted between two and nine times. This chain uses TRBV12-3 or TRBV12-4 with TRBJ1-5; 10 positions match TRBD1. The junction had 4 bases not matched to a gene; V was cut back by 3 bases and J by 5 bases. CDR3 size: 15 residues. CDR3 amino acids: CASSFRDRGDQPQHF. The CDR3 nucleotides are TGTGCCAGCAGTTTTCGGGACAGGGGAGATCAGCCCCAGCATTTT.

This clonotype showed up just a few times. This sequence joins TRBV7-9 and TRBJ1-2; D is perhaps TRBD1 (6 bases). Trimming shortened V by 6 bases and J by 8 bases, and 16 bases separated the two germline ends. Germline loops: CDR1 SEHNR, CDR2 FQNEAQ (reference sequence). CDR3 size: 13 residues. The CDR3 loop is CASSQDRLGGYTF. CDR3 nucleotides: TGTGCCAGCAGTCAAGACAGGCTGGGAGGCTACACCTTC.

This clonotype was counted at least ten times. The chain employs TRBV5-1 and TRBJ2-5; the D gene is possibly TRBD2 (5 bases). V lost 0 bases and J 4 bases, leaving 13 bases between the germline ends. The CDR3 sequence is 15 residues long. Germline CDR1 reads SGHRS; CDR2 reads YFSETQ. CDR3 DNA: TGCGCCAGCAGCTTGGCCGGGGAAGGGCGAGAGACCCAGTACTTC. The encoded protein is CASSLAGEGRETQYF.

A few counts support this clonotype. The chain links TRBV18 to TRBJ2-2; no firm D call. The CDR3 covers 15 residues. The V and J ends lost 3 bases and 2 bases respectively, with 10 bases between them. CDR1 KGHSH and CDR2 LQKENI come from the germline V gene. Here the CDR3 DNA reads TGTGCCAGCTCACCGGGTGACCTTAACACCGGGGAGCTGTTTTTT. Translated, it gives CASSPGDLNTGELFF. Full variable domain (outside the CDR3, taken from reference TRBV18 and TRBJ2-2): NAGVMQNPRHLVRRRGQEARLRCSPMKGHSHVYWYRQLPEEGLKFMVYLQKENIIDESGMPKERFSAEFPKEGPSILRIQQVVRGDSAAYFCASSPGDLNTGELFFGEGSRLTVL.

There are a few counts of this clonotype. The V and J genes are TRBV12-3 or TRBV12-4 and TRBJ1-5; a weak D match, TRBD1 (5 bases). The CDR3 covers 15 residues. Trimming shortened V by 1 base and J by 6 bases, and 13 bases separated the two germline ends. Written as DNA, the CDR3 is TGTGCCAGCAGTTTAGTTCCGGGTGGGGCTCAGCCCCAGCATTTT. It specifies CASSLVPGGAQPQHF.

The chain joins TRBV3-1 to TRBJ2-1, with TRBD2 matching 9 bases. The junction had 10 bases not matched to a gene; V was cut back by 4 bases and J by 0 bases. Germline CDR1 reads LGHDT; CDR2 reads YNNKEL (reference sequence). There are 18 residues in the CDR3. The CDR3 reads CASSLKGTSRVSYNEQFF. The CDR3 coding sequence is TGTGCCAGCAGCCTGAAAGGGACTAGCAGGGTCTCCTACAATGAGCAGTTCTTC.

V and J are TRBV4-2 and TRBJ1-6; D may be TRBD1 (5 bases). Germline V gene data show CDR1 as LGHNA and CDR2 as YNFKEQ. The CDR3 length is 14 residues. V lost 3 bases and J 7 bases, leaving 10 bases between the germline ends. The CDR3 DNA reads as TGTGCCAGCAGCCAGGGACTCGACAATTCACCCCTCCACTTT. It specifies CASSQGLDNSPLHF.

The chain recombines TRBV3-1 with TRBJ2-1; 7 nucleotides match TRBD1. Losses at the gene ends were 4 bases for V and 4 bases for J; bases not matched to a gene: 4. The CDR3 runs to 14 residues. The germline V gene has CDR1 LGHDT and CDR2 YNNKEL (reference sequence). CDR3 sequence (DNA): TGTGCCAGCAGCCCAAGGGGACAGTACAATGAGCAGTTCTTC. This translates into CASSPRGQYNEQFF.

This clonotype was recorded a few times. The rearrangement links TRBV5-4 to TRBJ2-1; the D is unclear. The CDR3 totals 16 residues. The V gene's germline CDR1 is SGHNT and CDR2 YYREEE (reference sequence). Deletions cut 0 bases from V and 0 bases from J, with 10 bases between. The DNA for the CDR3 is TGTGCCAGCAGCTTGGGGTCTGCCGGCTCCTACAATGAGCAGTTCTTC. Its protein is CASSLGSAGSYNEQFF.

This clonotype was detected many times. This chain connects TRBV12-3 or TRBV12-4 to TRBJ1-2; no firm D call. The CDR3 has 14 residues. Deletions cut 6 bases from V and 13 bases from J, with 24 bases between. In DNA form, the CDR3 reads TGTGCCAGCAGCGAACCACCCCTGGGAGGAGGGCCCACCTTC. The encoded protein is CASSEPPLGGGPTF.

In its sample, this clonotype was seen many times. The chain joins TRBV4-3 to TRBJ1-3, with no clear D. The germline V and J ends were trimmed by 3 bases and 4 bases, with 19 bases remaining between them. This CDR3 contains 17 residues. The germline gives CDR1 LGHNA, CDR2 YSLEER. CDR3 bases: TGCGCCAGCAGCCAGGCCGGAGGTCTTGGCACCGGAAACACCATATATTTT. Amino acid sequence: CASSQAGGLGTGNTIYF.

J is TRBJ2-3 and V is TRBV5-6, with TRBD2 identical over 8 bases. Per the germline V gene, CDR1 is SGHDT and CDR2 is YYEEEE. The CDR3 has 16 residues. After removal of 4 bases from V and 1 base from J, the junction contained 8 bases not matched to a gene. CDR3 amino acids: CASSLRSGRGTDTQYF. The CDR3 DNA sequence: TGTGCCAGCAGCCTCAGGAGCGGGAGAGGCACAGATACGCAGTATTTT. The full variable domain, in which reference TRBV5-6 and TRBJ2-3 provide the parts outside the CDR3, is DAGVTQSPTHLIKTRGQQVTLRCSPKSGHDTVSWYQQALGQGPQFIFQYYEEEERQRGNFPDRFSGHQFPNYSSELNVNALLLGDSALYLCASSLRSGRGTDTQYFGPGTRLTVL.

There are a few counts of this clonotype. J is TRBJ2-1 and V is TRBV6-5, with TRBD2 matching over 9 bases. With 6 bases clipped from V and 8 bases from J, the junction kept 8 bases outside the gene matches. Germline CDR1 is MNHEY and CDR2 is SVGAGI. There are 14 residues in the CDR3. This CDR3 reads CASRGLAVIYEQFF. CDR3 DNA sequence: TGTGCCAGCAGGGGACTAGCAGTAATTTATGAGCAGTTCTTC.

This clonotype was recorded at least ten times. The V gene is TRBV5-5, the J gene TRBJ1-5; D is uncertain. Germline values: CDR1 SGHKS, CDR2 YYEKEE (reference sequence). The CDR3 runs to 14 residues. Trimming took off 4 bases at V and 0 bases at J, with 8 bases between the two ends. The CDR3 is CASSGVNSNQPQHF. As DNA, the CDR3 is TGTGCCAGCAGCGGGGTGAATAGCAATCAGCCCCAGCATTTT.

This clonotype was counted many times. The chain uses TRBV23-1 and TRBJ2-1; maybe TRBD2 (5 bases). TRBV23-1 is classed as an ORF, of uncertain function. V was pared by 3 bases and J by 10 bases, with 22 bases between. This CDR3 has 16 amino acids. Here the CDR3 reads CASSHRRAFEGYEQFF. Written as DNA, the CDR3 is TGCGCCAGCAGTCACCGCCGAGCCTTCGAGGGATACGAGCAGTTCTTC.

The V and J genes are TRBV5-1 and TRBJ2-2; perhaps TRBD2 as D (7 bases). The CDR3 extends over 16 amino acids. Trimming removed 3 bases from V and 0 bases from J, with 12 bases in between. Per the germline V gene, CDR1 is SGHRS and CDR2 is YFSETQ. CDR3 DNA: TGCGCCAGCAGCTACAGGGACTACCCGAACACCGGGGAGCTGTTTTTT. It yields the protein CASSYRDYPNTGELFF.

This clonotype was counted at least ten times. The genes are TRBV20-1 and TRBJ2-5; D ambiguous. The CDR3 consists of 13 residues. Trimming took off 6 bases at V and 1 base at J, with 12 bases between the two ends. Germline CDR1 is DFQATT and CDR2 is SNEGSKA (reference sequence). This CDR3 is CSATQSLQETQYF. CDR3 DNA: TGCAGTGCCACCCAAAGCCTCCAAGAGACCCAGTACTTC.

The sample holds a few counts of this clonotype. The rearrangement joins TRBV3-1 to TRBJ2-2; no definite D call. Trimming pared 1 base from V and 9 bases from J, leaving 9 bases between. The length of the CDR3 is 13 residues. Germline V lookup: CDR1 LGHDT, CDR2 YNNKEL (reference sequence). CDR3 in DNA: TGTGCCAGCAGCCAAGCGGACGGAAGGGAGCTGTTTTTT. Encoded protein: CASSQADGRELFF.

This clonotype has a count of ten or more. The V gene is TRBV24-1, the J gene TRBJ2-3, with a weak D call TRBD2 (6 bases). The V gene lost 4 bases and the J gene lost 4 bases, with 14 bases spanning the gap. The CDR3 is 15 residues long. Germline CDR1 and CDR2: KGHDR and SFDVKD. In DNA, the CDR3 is TGTGCCACCAGTGACGCAGAGACTAGTGCAGATACGCAGTATTTT. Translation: CATSDAETSADTQYF.

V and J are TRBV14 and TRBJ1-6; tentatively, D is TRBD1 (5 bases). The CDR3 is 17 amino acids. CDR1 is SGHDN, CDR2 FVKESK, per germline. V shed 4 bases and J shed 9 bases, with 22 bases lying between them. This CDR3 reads CASSRDGGGSVRSPLHF. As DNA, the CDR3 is TGTGCCAGCAGCCGCGACGGGGGGGGATCCGTACGTTCACCCCTCCACTTT. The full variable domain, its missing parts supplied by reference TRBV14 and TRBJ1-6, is EAGVTQFPSHSVIEKGQTVTLRCDPISGHDNLYWYRRVMGKEIKFLLHFVKESKQDESGMPNNRFLAERTGGTYSTLKVQPAELEDSGVYFCASSRDGGGSVRSPLHFGNGTRLTVT.

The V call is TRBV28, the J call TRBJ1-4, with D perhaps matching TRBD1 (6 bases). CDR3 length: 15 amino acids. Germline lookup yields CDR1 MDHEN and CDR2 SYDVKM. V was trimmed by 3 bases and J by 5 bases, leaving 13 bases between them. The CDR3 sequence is CASSLEGHMNEKLFF. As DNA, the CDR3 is TGTGCCAGCAGTTTGGAGGGACATATGAATGAAAAACTGTTTTTT.

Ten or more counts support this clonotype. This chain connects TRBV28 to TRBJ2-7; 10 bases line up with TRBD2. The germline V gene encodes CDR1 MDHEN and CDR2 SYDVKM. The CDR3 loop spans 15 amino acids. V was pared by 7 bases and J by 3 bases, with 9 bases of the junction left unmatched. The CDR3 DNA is TGTGCCAGCACATATCCCGCTAGCGGGGGCTACGAGCAGTACTTC. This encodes CASTYPASGGYEQYF.

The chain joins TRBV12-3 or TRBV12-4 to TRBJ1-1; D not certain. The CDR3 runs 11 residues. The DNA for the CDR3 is TGTGCGGACCGATTGAACACTGAAGCTTTCTTT. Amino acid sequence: CADRLNTEAFF.

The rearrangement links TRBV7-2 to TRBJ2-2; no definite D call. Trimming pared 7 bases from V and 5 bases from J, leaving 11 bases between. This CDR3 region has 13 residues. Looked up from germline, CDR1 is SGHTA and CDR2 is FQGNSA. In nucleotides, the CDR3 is TGTGCCAGCACTCGTGTTGAAACCGGGGAGCTGTTTTTT. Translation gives CASTRVETGELFF.

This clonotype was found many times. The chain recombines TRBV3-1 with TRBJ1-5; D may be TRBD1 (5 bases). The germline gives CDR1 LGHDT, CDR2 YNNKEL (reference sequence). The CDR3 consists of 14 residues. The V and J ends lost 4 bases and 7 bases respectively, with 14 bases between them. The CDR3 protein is CASSPAGTRQPQHF. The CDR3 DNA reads TGTGCCAGCAGCCCGGCTGGGACGAGGCAGCCCCAGCATTTT.

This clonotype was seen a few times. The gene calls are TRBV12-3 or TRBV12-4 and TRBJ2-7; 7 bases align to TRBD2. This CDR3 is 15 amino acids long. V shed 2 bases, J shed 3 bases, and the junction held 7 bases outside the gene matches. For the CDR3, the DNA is TGTGCCAGCAGTTTACACCGGGGGGAGGGCTACGAGCAGTACTTC. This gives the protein CASSLHRGEGYEQYF.

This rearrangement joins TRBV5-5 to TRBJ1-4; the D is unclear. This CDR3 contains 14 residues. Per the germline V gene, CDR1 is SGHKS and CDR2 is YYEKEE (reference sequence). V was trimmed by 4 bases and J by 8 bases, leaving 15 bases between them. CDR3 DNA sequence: TGTGCCAGCAGCCTGACTGGGGTTAAGGAAAAACTGTTTTTT. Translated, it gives CASSLTGVKEKLFF.

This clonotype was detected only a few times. The CDR3 DNA follows: TGTGCCAGCAGCCTCGACAGGGGCCAACAGCCCCAGCATTTT. This gives the protein CASSLDRGQQPQHF. The chain is built from TRBV7-2 and TRBJ1-5; 8 positions match TRBD1. This CDR3 spans 14 amino acids. With 5 bases clipped from V and 7 bases from J, the junction kept 7 bases outside the gene matches. From germline, CDR1 is SGHTA and CDR2 FQGNSA.